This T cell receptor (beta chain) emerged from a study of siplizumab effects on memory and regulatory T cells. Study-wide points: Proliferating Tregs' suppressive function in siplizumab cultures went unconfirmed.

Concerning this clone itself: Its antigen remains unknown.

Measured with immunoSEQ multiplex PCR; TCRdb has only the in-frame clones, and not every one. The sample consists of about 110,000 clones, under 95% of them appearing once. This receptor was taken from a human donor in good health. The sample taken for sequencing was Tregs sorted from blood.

The CDR3 loop reads CASSSELAGGYNEQFF. The CDR3 DNA reads as TGTGCCAGCAGCTCGGAGCTAGCGGGGGGCTACAATGAGCAGTTCTTC. The J gene is TRBJ2-1, the V gene TRBV7-2; 11 positions match TRBD2. Trimming at V came to 4 bases and at J to 3 bases, leaving 5 bases not matched to a gene. Per the germline V gene, CDR1 is SGHTA and CDR2 is FQGNSA. The CDR3 totals 16 residues.